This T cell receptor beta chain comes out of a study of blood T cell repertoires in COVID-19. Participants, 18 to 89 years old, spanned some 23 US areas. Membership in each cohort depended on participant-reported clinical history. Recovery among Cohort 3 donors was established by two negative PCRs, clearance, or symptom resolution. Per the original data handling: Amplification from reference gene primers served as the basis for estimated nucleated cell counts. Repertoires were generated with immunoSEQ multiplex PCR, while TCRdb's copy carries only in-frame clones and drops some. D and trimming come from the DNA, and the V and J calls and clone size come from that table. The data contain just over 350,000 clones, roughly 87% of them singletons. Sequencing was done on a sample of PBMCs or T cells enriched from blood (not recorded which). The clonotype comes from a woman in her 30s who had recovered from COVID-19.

Here the CDR3 DNA reads TGTGCCAGCAGCAAGGAGACTAGCGGGAGAAGTATGTCCTACAATGAGCAGTTCTTC. Its protein is CASSKETSGRSMSYNEQFF. The chain uses TRBV21-1 and TRBJ2-1; the table's D call, TRBD2, was not checked against the DNA. TRBV21-1 is deemed a pseudogene. The CDR3 is 19 amino acids.